The 22 T cell receptor beta chains listed next were all sequenced from one sample in a study of response to subunit inactivated influenza vaccine. TCRdb reprocessed the RT-PCR reads via MiXCR and lists one record per CDR3 protein. The table records 500,000 or so distinct CDR3 sequences, 16% of them present only once. This material consisted of CD4+ T cells sorted from PBMCs, taken 23 to 25 months after vaccination. These receptors all stem from a man aged 50 to 75 who received an inactivated influenza vaccine.

V usage is TRBV10-3 and J usage is TRBJ2-5; 11 bases are a match to TRBD2. This CDR3 has 17 amino acids. Per the germline V gene, CDR1 is ENHRY and CDR2 is SYGVKD. The trim removed 4 bases at V and 0 bases at J, leaving 7 bases unmatched. This CDR3 reads CAISGSSGGPNQETQYF. CDR3 nucleotide sequence: TGTGCCATCAGTGGGTCTAGCGGGGGGCCAAACCAAGAGACCCAGTACTTC.

A few counts support this clonotype. The chain recombines TRBV5-1 with TRBJ1-5; the D gene is possibly TRBD1 (5 bases). The CDR3 consists of 14 residues. Trimming took off 0 bases at V and 5 bases at J, with 9 bases between the two ends. Germline V gene sequence: CDR1 SGHRS, CDR2 YFSETQ. Written as DNA, the CDR3 is TGCGCCAGCAGCTTGGGGGGGGTTTATCAGCCCCAGCATTTT. Protein sequence: CASSLGGVYQPQHF.

This clonotype was counted between two and nine times. The V gene is TRBV12-3 or TRBV12-4, the J gene TRBJ2-7; D ambiguous. The CDR3 runs 14 residues. Deletions cut 6 bases from V and 0 bases from J, with 12 bases between. The CDR3 bases are TGTGCCAGCAGCTTCAGGTTCTACTCCTACGAGCAGTACTTC. This sequence encodes CASSFRFYSYEQYF.

The rearrangement uses TRBV10-3 and TRBJ2-5; 9 bases align to TRBD2. This CDR3 has 15 residues. Germline CDR1 and CDR2: ENHRY and SYGVKD. The V segment lost 5 bases and the J segment 1 base; nucleotides outside the gene matches: 5. CDR3 region: CAISYSGGAQETQYF. Written as DNA, the CDR3 is TGTGCCATCAGTTATAGCGGGGGTGCCCAAGAGACCCAGTACTTC.

There are a few counts of this clonotype. V and J are TRBV6-1 and TRBJ1-1; D not certain. The CDR3 has 15 residues. Per the germline V gene, CDR1 is MNHNS and CDR2 is SASEGT. Trimming removed 6 bases from V and 6 bases from J, with 20 bases in between. CDR3 in DNA: TGTGCCAGCAGAACCGACGGTGGAGTGGGGTCTGAAGCTTTCTTT. As protein: CASRTDGGVGSEAFF.

CDR3 in DNA: TGTGCCAGCAGCCTGGGGCAGATGTTTACGGGGGAGCTGTTTTTT. This sequence encodes CASSLGQMFTGELFF. The gene calls are TRBV6-2 or TRBV6-3 and TRBJ2-2; a possible D gene is TRBD1 (5 bases). This CDR3 is built from 15 residues. CDR1 and CDR2 from the germline V gene are MNHEY and SVGEGT. Trimming stripped 6 bases from V and 8 bases from J, with 19 bases between.

This clonotype has more than one count but fewer than ten. The genes are TRBV20-1 and TRBJ2-3, with D possibly TRBD2 on 6 matching bases. Germline V gives CDR1 DFQATT, CDR2 SNEGSKA (reference sequence). This CDR3 is built from 13 residues. V was shortened by 6 bases and J by 2 bases, with 12 bases between the two germline ends. CDR3 DNA sequence: TGCAGTGCCAGACTAGGGACCACAGATACGCAGTATTTT. Amino acids: CSARLGTTDTQYF.

The rearrangement links TRBV29-1 to TRBJ2-3; D is perhaps TRBD1 or TRBD2 (5 bases each). Trimming removed 4 bases at V and 2 bases at J, with 13 bases between. The germline V gene has CDR1 SQVTM and CDR2 ANQGSEA. The length of the CDR3 is 14 residues. The CDR3 here is CSVATGTVTDTQYF. As DNA, the CDR3 is TGCAGCGTTGCTACCGGGACGGTCACAGATACGCAGTATTTT.

This chain links TRBV7-9 with TRBJ2-1; 9 positions agree with TRBD1. CDR1 is SEHNR and CDR2 is FQNEAQ in the germline V gene (reference sequence). This CDR3 region has 15 residues. J lost 8 bases, V lost 5 bases, and 10 bases had no gene match. The CDR3 DNA follows: TGTGCCAGCAGCCCGCAGGGACAGGGCTGGTATGAGCAGTTCTTC. Its translation: CASSPQGQGWYEQFF.

The chain carries TRBV7-9 and TRBJ2-3, with no clear D. Germline V lookup: CDR1 SEHNR, CDR2 FQNEAQ (reference sequence). This CDR3 has 17 amino acids. V was trimmed by 4 bases and J by 2 bases, leaving 19 bases between them. The CDR3 sequence: CASSSRRPPTSTDTQYF. DNA for the CDR3: TGTGCCAGCAGCTCCAGGCGGCCGCCCACCTCCACAGATACGCAGTATTTT.

This clonotype was observed a few times. The chain has TRBV20-1 and TRBJ2-3; 9 nucleotides agree with TRBD1. Germline V CDR1 and CDR2: DFQATT, SNEGSKA (reference sequence). Losses at the gene ends were 6 bases for V and 2 bases for J; bases not matched to a gene: 6. The CDR3 is 14 residues long. CDR3 region: CSAVRTGATDTQYF. For the CDR3, the DNA is TGCAGTGCCGTACGGACAGGGGCCACAGATACGCAGTATTTT.

The chain has TRBV12-3 or TRBV12-4 and TRBJ2-1; 16 bases match TRBD2. The CDR3 spans 16 residues. The junction had 8 bases not matched to a gene; V was cut back by 6 bases and J by 9 bases. The CDR3, as DNA: TGTGCCAGCAGACCAACGGGACTAGCGGGAGGGCCTGAGCAGTTCTTC. It is translated as CASRPTGLAGGPEQFF.

The sample holds one count of this clonotype. This rearrangement joins TRBV5-1 to TRBJ2-7, with 13 bases lining up with TRBD2. This CDR3 contains 15 residues. Germline V gene lookup returns CDR1 SGHRS and CDR2 YFSETQ. V trimming: 4 bases; J trimming: 5 bases; junction bases outside the gene matches: 6. CDR3 residues: CASSLRTSGSHEQYF. CDR3 nucleotides: TGCGCCAGCAGCCTCCGGACTAGCGGGAGCCACGAGCAGTACTTC.

In this sample, this clonotype turned up a few times. The rearrangement links TRBV5-4 to TRBJ2-6; tentatively, D is TRBD1 or TRBD2 (6 bases each). Looked up from germline, CDR1 is SGHNT and CDR2 is YYREEE (reference sequence). The CDR3 extends over 17 amino acids. V dropped 4 bases and J dropped 4 bases, with 18 bases sitting between them. The CDR3 sequence: CASSGTGLGGGANVLTF. The CDR3 DNA is TGTGCCAGCAGCGGTACAGGGTTAGGAGGGGGGGCCAACGTCCTGACTTTC. Combining the CDR3 with reference TRBV5-4 and TRBJ2-6 gives the whole variable domain ETGVTQSPTHLIKTRGQQVTLRCSSQSGHNTVSWYQQALGQGPQFIFQYYREEENGRGNFPPRFSGLQFPNYSSELNVNALELDDSALYLCASSGTGLGGGANVLTFGAGSRLTVL.

In this sample, this clonotype turned up many times. This chain connects TRBV5-1 to TRBJ2-1, with D uncertain. Per the germline V gene, CDR1 is SGHRS and CDR2 is YFSETQ. Trimming removed 7 bases from V and 1 base from J, with 9 bases in between. This CDR3 contains 13 residues. As DNA, the CDR3 is TGCGCCAGCTCGACGAAGTCCTACAATGAGCAGTTCTTC. This encodes CASSTKSYNEQFF.

This sequence joins TRBV6-1 and TRBJ2-7, with 7 bases fitting TRBD1. The CDR3 contains 15 residues. Unmatched junction bases numbered 15, after V lost 5 bases and J lost 8 bases. CDR1 and CDR2 from the germline V gene are MNHNS and SASEGT. The CDR3 here is CASSPRTHDREQQYF. CDR3 DNA sequence: TGTGCCAGCAGTCCACGAACTCATGACAGGGAGCAGCAGTACTTC.

In this sample, this clonotype turned up a few times. The genes are TRBV7-9 and TRBJ2-2, with D perhaps assigned TRBD1 or TRBD2 (5 bases each). This CDR3 comprises 14 residues. In germline, CDR1 is SEHNR, CDR2 FQNEAQ (reference sequence). Trimming took off 5 bases at V and 3 bases at J, with 10 bases between the two ends. This chain's CDR3 is CASSRGTYTGELFF. DNA of the CDR3: TGTGCCAGCAGCCGAGGGACCTACACCGGGGAGCTGTTTTTT.

The chain links TRBV9 to TRBJ2-5, with D possibly matching TRBD2 (6 bases). Germline V gene lookup returns CDR1 SGDLS and CDR2 YYNGEE. With 7 bases removed from V and 5 bases from J, the gap between germline ends came to 12 bases. The CDR3 consists of 12 residues. The CDR3 loop is CASAGDSETQYF. As DNA, the CDR3 is TGTGCCAGCGCCGGGGACTCGGAGACCCAGTACTTC.

In this sample, this clonotype turned up a few times. The chain joins TRBV4-1 to TRBJ1-1, with 8 bases that match TRBD1. The CDR3 runs 15 residues. Germline loops: CDR1 MGHRA, CDR2 YSYEKL. V was clipped by 2 bases and J by 0 bases; unmatched bases: 2. The CDR3 loop is CASSQMDRVNTEAFF. The DNA of the CDR3 is TGCGCCAGCAGCCAAATGGACAGGGTGAACACTGAAGCTTTCTTT.

In its sample, this clonotype was seen a few times. The chain couples TRBV7-2 to TRBJ2-5; D possibly uses TRBD1 or TRBD2 (5 bases each). The germline gives CDR1 SGHTA, CDR2 FQGNSA. The CDR3 totals 15 residues. V was clipped by 5 bases and J by 0 bases, with 13 bases between them. The CDR3 DNA is TGTGCCAGCAGCCTAACCGGGACCAACCAAGAGACCCAGTACTTC. Translated, it gives CASSLTGTNQETQYF.

V and J are TRBV23-1 and TRBJ2-7; 9 bases agree with TRBD1. TRBV23-1 is labeled an ORF, and its function is uncertain. V shed 3 bases, J shed 3 bases, and the junction held 3 bases outside the gene matches. This CDR3 spans 14 amino acids. CDR3 DNA sequence: TGCGCCAGCAGTCATCTGACAGGGGGCTACGAGCAGTACTTC. It codes for CASSHLTGGYEQYF.

This chain uses TRBV4-3 with TRBJ2-7, with 8 bases matching TRBD2. From germline, CDR1 is LGHNA and CDR2 YSLEER. Trimming cost V 3 bases and J 7 bases; bases outside gene matches: 11. The CDR3 sequence is 15 residues long. CDR3 loop: CASSHDPTSGREQYF. Here the CDR3 DNA reads TGCGCCAGCAGCCACGACCCTACTAGCGGAAGGGAGCAGTACTTC.